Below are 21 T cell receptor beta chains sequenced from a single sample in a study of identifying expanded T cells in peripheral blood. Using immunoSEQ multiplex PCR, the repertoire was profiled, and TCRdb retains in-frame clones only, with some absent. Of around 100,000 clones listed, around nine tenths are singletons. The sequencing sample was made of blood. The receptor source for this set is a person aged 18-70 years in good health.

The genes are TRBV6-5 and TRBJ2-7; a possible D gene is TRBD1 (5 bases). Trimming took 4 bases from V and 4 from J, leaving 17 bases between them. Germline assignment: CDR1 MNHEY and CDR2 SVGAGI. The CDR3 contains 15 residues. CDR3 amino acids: CASSSTGRVVYEQYF. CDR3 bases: TGTGCCAGCAGTTCGACGGGCAGGGTGGTATACGAGCAGTACTTC.

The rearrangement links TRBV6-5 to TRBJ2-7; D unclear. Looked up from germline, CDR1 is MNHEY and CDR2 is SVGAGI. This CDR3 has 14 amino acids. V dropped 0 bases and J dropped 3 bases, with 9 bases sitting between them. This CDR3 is CASSYSPGFYEQYF. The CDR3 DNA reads TGTGCCAGCAGTTACTCGCCAGGTTTCTACGAGCAGTACTTC.

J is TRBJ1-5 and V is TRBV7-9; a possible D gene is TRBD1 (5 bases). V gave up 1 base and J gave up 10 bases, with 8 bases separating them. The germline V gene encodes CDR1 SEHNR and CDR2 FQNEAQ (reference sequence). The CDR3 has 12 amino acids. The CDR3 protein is CASSLGDGPQHF. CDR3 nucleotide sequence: TGTGCCAGCAGCTTAGGGGACGGACCCCAGCATTTT.

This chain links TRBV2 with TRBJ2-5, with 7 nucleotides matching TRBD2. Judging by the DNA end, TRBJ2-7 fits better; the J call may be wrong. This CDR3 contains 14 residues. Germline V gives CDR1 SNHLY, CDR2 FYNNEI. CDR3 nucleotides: TGTGCCAGCAGACCCTGGGGGGGAGGATACGAGCAGTACTTC. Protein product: CASRPWGGGYEQYF.

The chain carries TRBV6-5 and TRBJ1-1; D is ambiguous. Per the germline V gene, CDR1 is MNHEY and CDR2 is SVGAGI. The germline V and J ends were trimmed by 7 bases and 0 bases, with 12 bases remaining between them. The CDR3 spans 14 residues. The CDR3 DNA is TGTGCCAGCAAAAGGGTTCAGGTGAACACTGAAGCTTTCTTT. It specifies CASKRVQVNTEAFF.

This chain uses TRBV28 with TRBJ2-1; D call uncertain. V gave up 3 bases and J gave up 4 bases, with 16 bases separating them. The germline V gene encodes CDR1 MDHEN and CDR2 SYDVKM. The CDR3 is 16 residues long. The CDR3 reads CASSFYRPESYNEQFF. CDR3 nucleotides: TGTGCCAGCAGTTTCTATCGGCCAGAGTCTTACAATGAGCAGTTCTTC.

The CDR3 region is CASSGLDYPTAKNIQYF. Here the CDR3 DNA reads TGTGCCAGCAGTGGTCTTGACTATCCCACAGCCAAAAACATTCAGTACTTC. This sequence joins TRBV6-4 and TRBJ2-4; D possibly corresponds to TRBD2 (5 bases). This CDR3 has 17 residues. The germline V gene encodes CDR1 MRHNA and CDR2 SNTAGT. The germline V and J ends were trimmed by 4 bases and 0 bases, with 16 bases remaining between them.

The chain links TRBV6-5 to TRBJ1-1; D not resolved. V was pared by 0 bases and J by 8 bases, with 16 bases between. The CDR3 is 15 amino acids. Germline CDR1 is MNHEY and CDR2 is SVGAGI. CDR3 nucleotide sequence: TGTGCCAGCAGTTACTCTGGAGTAATTACGAGGGAAGCTTTCTTT. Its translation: CASSYSGVITREAFF.

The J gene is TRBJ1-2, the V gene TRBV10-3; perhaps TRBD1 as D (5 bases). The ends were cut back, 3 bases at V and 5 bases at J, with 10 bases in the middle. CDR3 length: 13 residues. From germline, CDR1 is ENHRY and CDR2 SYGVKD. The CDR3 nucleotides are TGTGCCATCAGTGAACGAGGGGAGTATGGCTACACCTTC. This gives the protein CAISERGEYGYTF.

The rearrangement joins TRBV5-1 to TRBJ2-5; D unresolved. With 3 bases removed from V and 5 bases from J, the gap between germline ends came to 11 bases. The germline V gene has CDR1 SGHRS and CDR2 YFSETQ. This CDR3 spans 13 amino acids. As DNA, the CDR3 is TGCGCCAGCAGCTCCGGAGTGAGGGAGACCCAGTACTTC. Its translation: CASSSGVRETQYF.

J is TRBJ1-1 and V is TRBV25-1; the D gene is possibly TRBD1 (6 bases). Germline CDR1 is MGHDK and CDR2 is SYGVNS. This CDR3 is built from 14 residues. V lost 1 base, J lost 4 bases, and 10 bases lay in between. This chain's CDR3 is CASSESGGATEAFF. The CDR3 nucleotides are TGTGCCAGCAGTGAATCGGGGGGGGCCACTGAAGCTTTCTTT.

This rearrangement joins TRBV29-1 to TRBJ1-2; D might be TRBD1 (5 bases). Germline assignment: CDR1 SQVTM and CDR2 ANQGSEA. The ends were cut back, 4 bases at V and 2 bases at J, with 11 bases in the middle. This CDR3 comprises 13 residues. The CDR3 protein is CSVGWAGNYGYTF. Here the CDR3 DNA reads TGCAGCGTTGGGTGGGCAGGGAACTATGGCTACACCTTC.

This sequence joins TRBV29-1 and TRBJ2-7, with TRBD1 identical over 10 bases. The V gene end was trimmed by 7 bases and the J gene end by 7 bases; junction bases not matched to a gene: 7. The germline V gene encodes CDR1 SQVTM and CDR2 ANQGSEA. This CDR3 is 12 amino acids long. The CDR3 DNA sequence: TGCAGCGGGAGCCGGGACAGGGGTGAGCAGTACTTC. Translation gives CSGSRDRGEQYF.

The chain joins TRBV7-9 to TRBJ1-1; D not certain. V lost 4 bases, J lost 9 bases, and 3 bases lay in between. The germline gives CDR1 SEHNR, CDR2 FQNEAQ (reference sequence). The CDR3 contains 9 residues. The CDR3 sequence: CASSSQAFF. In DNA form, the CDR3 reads TGTGCCAGCAGCTCTCAAGCTTTCTTT.

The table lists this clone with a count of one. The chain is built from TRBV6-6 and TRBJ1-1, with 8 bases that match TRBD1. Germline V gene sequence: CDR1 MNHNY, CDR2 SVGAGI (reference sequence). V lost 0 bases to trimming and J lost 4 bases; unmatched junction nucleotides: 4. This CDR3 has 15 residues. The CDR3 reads CASSYSTTGGTEAFF. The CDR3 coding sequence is TGTGCCAGCAGTTACTCGACCACAGGGGGCACTGAAGCTTTCTTT.

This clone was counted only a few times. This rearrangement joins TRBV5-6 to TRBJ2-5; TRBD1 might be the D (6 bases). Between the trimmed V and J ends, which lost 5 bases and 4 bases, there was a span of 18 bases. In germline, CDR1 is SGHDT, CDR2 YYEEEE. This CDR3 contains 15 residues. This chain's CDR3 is CASSYRVPMGETQYF. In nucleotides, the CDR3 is TGTGCCAGCAGTTACAGGGTCCCGATGGGAGAGACCCAGTACTTC.

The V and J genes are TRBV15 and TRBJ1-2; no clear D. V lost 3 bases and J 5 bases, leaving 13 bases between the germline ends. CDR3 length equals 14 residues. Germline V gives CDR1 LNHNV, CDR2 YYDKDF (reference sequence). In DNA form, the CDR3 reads TGTGCCACCAGCAGCCGGGTCAGAGAATATGGCTACACCTTC. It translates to CATSSRVREYGYTF. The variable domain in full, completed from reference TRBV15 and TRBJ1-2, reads DAMVIQNPRYQVTQFGKPVTLSCSQTLNHNVMYWYQQKSSQAPKLLFHYYDKDFNNEADTPDNFQSRRPNTSFCFLDIRSPGLGDTAMYLCATSSRVREYGYTFGSGTRLTVV.

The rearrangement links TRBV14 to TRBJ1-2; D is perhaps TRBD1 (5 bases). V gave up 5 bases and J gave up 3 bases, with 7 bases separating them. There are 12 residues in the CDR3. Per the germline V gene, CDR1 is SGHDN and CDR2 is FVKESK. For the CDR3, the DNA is TGTGCCAGCAGCGGGGCCGACTATGGCTACACCTTC. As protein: CASSGADYGYTF.

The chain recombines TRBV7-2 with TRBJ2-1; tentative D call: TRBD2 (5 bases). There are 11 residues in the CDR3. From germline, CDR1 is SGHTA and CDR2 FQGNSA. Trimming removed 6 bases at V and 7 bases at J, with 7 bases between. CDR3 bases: TGTGCCAGCAGTCCGGGGAATGAGCAGTTCTTC. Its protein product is CASSPGNEQFF.

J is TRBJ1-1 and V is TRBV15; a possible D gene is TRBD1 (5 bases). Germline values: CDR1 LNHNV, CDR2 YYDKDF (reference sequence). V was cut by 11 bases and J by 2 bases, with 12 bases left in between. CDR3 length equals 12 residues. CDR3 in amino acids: CAVLGGNTEAFF. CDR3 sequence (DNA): TGTGCCGTATTGGGGGGAAACACTGAAGCTTTCTTT.

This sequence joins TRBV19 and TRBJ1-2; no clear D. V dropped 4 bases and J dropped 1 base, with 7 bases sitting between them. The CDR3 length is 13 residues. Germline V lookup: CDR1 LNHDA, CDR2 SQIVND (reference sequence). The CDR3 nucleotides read TGTGCCAGTAGTACAGGATATAACTATGGCTACACCTTC. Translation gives CASSTGYNYGYTF.